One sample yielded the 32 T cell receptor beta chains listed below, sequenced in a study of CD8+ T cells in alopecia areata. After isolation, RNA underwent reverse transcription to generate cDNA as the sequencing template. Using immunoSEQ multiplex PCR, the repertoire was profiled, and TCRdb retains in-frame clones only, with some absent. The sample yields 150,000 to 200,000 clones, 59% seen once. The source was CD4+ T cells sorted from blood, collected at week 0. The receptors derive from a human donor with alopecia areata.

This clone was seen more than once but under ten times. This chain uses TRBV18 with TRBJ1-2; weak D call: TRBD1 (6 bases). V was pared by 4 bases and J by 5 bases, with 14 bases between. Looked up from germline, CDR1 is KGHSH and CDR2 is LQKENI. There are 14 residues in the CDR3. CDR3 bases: TGTGCCAGCTCACTACAGGGTACCATTTATGGCTACACCTTC. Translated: CASSLQGTIYGYTF.

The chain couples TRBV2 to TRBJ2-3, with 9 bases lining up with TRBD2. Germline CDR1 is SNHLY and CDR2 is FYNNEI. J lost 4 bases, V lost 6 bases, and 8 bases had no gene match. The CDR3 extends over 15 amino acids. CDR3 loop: CASRALAGSSDTQYF. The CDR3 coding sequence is TGTGCCAGCAGAGCGCTAGCGGGGTCCTCAGATACGCAGTATTTT.

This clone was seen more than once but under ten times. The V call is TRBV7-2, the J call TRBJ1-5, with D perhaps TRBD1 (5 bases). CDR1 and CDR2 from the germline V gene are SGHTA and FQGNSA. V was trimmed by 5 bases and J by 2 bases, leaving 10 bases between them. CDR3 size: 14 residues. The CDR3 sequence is CASSPGPRNQPQHF. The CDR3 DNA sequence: TGTGCCAGCAGCCCGGGACCTCGCAATCAGCCCCAGCATTTT.

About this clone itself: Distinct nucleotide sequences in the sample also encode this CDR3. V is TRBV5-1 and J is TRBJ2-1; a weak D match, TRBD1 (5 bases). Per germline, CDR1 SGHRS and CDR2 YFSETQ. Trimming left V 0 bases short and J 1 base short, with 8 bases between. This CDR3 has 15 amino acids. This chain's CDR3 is CASSLGQGSYNEQFF. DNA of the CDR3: TGCGCCAGCAGCTTGGGTCAGGGTTCCTACAATGAGCAGTTCTTC.

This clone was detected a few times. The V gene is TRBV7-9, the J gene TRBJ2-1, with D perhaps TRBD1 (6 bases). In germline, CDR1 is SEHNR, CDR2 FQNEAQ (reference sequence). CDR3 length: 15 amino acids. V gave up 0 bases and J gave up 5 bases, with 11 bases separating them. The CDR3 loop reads CASSLAAQGHNEQFF. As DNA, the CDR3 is TGTGCCAGCAGCTTAGCAGCTCAGGGGCACAATGAGCAGTTCTTC.

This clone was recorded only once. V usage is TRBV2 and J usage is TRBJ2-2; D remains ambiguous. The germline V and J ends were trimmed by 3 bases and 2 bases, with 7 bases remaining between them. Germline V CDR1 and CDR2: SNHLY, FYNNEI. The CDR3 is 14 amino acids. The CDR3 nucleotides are TGTGCCAGCAGTGATTTCGGCAACACCGGGGAGCTGTTTTTT. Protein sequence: CASSDFGNTGELFF.

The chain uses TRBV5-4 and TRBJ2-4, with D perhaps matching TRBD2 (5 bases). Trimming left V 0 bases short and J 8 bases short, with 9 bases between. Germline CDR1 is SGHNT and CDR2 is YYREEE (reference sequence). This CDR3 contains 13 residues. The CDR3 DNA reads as TGTGCCAGCAGCTTGGTAGGAGCGGACATTCAGTACTTC. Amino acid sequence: CASSLVGADIQYF. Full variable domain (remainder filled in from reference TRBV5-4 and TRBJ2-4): ETGVTQSPTHLIKTRGQQVTLRCSSQSGHNTVSWYQQALGQGPQFIFQYYREEENGRGNFPPRFSGLQFPNYSSELNVNALELDDSALYLCASSLVGADIQYFGAGTRLSVL.

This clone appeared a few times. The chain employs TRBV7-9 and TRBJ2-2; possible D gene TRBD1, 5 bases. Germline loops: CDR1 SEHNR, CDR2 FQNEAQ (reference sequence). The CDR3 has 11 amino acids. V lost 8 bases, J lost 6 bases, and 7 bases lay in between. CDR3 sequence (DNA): TGTGCCAGCTTCAGGGCCGGGGAGCTGTTTTTT. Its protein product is CASFRAGELFF.

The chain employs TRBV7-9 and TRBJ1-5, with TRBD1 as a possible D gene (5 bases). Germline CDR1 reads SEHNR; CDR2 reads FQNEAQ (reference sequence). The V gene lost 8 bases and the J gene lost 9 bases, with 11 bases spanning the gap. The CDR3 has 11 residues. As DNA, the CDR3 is TGTGCCAGCGGGCCTAGGGGGCCCCAGCATTTT. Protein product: CASGPRGPQHF.

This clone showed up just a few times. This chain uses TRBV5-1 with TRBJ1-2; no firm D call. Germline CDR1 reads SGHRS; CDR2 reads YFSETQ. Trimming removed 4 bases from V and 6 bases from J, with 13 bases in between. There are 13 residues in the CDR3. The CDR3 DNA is TGCGCCAGCAGCCCCGGGCCGGAAAATGGCTACACCTTC. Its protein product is CASSPGPENGYTF.

CDR3 sequence reads: CASSLDRQPYGYTF. The CDR3 DNA reads TGTGCCAGCAGTTTGGACAGGCAACCCTATGGCTACACCTTC. This chain links TRBV2 with TRBJ1-2, with 7 bases that match TRBD1. Losses at the gene ends were 5 bases for V and 4 bases for J; bases not matched to a gene: 7. Germline CDR1 reads SNHLY; CDR2 reads FYNNEI. The CDR3 is made up of 14 amino acids. The variable domain in full, with the rest retrieved from reference TRBV2 and TRBJ1-2, is EPEVTQTPSHQVTQMGQEVILRCVPISNHLYFYWYRQILGQKVEFLVSFYNNEISEKSEIFDDQFSVERPDGSNFTLKIRSTKLEDSAMYFCASSLDRQPYGYTFGSGTRLTVV.

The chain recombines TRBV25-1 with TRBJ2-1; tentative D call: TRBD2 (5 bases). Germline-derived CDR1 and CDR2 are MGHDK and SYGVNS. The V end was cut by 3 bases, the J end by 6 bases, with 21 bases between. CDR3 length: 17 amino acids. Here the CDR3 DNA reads TGTGCCAGCAGTGATCCTTTCGGCGTAGGGAGTGGCAATGAGCAGTTCTTC. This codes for CASSDPFGVGSGNEQFF.

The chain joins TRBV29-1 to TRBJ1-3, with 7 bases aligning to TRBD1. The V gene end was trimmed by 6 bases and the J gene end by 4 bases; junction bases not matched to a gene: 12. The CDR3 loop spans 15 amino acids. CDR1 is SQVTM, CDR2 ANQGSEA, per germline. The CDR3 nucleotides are TGCAGCGTCTCGGGACAGCTAGAACTCGGAAACACCATATATTTT. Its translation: CSVSGQLELGNTIYF.

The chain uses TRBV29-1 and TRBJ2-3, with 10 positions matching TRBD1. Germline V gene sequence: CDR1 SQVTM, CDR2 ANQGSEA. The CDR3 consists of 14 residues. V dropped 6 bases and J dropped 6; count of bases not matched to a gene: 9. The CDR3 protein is CSVGDRGNFDTQYF. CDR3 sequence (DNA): TGCAGCGTGGGGGACAGGGGCAATTTTGATACGCAGTATTTT.

For the CDR3, the DNA is TGTGCCAGCGCACCCGGCGCCTACGAGCAGTACTTC. Its translation is CASAPGAYEQYF. J is TRBJ2-7 and V is TRBV7-9, with D uncertain. With 8 bases removed from V and 2 bases from J, the gap between germline ends came to 10 bases. The CDR3 spans 12 residues. Looked up from germline, CDR1 is SEHNR and CDR2 is FQNEAQ (reference sequence).

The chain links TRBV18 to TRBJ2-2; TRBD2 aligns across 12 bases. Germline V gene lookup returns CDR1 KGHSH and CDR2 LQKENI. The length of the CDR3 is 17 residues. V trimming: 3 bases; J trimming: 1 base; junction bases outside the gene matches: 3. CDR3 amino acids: CASSPTTSGGNTGELFF. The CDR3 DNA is TGTGCCAGCTCACCGACGACTAGCGGGGGGAACACCGGGGAGCTGTTTTTT.

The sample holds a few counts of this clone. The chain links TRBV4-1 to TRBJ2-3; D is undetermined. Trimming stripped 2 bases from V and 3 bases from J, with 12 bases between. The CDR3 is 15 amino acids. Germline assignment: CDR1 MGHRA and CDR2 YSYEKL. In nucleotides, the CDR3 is TGCGCCAGCAGCCAAACCAGCACACCAACAGATACGCAGTATTTT. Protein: CASSQTSTPTDTQYF.

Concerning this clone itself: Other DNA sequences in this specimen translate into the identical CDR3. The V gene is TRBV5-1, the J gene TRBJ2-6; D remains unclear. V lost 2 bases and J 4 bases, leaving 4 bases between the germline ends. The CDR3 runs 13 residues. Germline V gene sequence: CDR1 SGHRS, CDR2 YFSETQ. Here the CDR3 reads CASSLEGANVLTF. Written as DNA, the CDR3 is TGCGCCAGCAGCTTAGAGGGGGCCAACGTCCTGACTTTC.

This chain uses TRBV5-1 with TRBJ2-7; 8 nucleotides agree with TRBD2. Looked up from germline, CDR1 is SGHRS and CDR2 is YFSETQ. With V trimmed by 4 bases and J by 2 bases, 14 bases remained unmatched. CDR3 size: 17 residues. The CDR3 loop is CASSPLTLAGRTYEQYF. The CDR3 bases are TGCGCCAGCAGCCCACTAACCTTAGCGGGGCGCACCTACGAGCAGTACTTC.

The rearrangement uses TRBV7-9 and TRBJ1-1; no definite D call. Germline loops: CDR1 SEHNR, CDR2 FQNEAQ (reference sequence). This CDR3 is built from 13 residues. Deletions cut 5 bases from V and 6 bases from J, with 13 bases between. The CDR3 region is CASSSWQSPEAFF. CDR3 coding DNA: TGTGCCAGCAGCAGCTGGCAGAGTCCTGAAGCTTTCTTT. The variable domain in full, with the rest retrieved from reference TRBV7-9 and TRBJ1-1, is DTGVSQNPRHKITKRGQNVTFRCDPISEHNRLYWYRQTLGQGPEFLTYFQNEAQLEKSRLLSDRFSAERPKGSFSTLEIQRTEQGDSAMYLCASSSWQSPEAFFGQGTRLTVV.

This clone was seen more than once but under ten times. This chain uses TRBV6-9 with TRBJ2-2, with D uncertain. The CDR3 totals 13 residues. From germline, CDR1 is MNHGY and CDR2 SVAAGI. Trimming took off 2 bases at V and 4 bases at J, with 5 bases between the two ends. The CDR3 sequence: CASSYPGTGELFF. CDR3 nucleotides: TGTGCCAGCAGTTATCCCGGCACCGGGGAGCTGTTTTTT.

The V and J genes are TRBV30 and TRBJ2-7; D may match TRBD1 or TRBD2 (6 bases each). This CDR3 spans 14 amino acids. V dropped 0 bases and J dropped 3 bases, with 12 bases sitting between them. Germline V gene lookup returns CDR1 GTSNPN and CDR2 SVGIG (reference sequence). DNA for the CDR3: TGTGCCTGGAGTGTAGGAGGGGGAAACTACGAGCAGTACTTC. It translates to CAWSVGGGNYEQYF.

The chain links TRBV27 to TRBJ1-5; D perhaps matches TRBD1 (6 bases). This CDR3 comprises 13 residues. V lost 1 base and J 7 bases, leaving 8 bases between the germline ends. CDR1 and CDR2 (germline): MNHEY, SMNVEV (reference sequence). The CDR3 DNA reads TGTGCCAGCAGTTTATACAGGGCGCAGCCCCAGCATTTT. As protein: CASSLYRAQPQHF.

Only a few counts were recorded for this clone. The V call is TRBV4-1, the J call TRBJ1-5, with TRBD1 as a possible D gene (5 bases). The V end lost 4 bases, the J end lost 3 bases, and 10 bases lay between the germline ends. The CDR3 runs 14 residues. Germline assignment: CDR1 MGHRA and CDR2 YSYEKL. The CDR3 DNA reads TGCGCCAGCAGCCCGGGGCGCAACAATCAGCCCCAGCATTTT. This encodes CASSPGRNNQPQHF.

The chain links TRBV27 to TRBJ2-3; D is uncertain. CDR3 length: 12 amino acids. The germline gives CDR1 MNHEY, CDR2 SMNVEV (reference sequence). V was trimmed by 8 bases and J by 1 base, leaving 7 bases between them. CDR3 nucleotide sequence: TGTGCCAGCCCACACCGCACAGATACGCAGTATTTT. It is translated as CASPHRTDTQYF.

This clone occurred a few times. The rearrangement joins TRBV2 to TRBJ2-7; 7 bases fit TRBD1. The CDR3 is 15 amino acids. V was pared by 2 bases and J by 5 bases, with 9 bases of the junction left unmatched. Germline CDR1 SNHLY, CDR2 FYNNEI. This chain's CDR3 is CASSEFGTVVDEQYF. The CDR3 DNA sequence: TGTGCCAGCAGTGAATTCGGGACAGTAGTCGACGAGCAGTACTTC.

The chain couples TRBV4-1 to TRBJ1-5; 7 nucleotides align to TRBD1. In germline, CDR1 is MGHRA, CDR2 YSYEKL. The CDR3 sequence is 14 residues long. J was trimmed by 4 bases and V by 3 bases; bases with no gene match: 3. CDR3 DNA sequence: TGCGCCAGCAGCCAGACAGGGATAAATCAGCCCCAGCATTTT. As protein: CASSQTGINQPQHF.

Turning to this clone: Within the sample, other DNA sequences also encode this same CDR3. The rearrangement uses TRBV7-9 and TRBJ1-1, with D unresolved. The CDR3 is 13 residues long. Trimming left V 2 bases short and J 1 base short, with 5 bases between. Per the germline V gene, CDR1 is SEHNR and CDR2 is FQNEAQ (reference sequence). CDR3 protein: CASSLRQNTEAFF. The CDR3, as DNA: TGTGCCAGCAGCTTACGACAGAACACTGAAGCTTTCTTT.

The CDR3 nucleotides are TGCGCCAGCAGCAGGGGCGAGTTACGAGAGACCCAGTACTTC. This translates into CASSRGELRETQYF. This chain links TRBV5-1 with TRBJ2-5, with D possibly TRBD1 on 5 matching bases. Germline loops: CDR1 SGHRS, CDR2 YFSETQ. Trimming took 4 bases from V and 4 from J, leaving 14 bases between them. The CDR3 has 14 amino acids.

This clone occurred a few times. CDR3 nucleotides: TGCAGCGTGTCCCCCTCTACGGATACGCAGTATTTT. Amino acid sequence: CSVSPSTDTQYF. The chain combines TRBV29-1 with TRBJ2-3; D unresolved. In germline, CDR1 is SQVTM, CDR2 ANQGSEA. Between the trimmed V and J ends, which lost 6 bases and 6 bases, there was a span of 13 bases. The CDR3 length is 12 residues.

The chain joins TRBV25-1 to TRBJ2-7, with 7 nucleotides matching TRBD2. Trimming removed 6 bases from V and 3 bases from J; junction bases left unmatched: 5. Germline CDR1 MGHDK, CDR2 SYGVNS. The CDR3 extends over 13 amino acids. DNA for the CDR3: TGTGCCAGCAGAGCGACGGGGGGCTACGAGCAGTACTTC. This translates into CASRATGGYEQYF.

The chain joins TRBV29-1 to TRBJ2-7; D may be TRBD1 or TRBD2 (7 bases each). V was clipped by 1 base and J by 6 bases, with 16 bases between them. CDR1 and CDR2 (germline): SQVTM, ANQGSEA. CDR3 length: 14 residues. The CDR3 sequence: CSVEGPSGGGEQYF. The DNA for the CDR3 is TGCAGCGTTGAAGGCCCGTCAGGGGGGGGCGAGCAGTACTTC.